These 28 T cell receptor beta chains originate from one sample sequenced in a study of CD8+ T cells in alopecia areata (dated by TCRdb to the late 2010s). Preparation of the library involved the immunoSEQ multiplex PCR assay. For TCR sequencing, RNA was extracted from every sample and reverse transcribed into cDNA to serve as template. This is the immuneACCESS table as TCRdb keeps it, with only in-frame sequences that have V and J called. A part of the clones is gone; compared with another copy, unresolved V genes explain less than half, and the rest is unexplained. The table for this sample lists 98,000 or so clones; 50% to 60% of them were counted only once. Around 25% of the sample is in the top ten clones. The sample was NKG2D-low CD8+ T cells sorted from blood. Per the publication, the cell subset or site label means: sorted CD8+ NKG2D-low blood T cells. The receptors come from a human donor with alopecia areata.

V is TRBV28 and J is TRBJ1-3; the D is unclear. Germline V CDR1 and CDR2: MDHEN, SYDVKM. Trimming took off 6 bases at V and 0 bases at J, with 3 bases between the two ends. This CDR3 spans 12 amino acids. The CDR3 DNA reads TGTGCCAGCAGGGACTCTGGAAACACCATATATTTT. Its protein is CASRDSGNTIYF.

This chain uses TRBV30 with TRBJ2-2; the D is unclear. Germline V gives CDR1 GTSNPN, CDR2 SVGIG (reference sequence). V was cut by 4 bases and J by 3 bases, with 21 bases left in between. This CDR3 has 17 amino acids. The CDR3 DNA sequence: TGTGCCTGGATGTTCGGAATATCAGGCCCTGACACCGGGGAGCTGTTTTTT. Translated, it gives CAWMFGISGPDTGELFF.

The chain couples TRBV27 to TRBJ1-5; D call uncertain. CDR1 MNHEY and CDR2 SMNVEV come from the germline V gene (reference sequence). CDR3 length: 13 amino acids. Trimming cost V 3 bases and J 4 bases, with 7 bases left between them. The CDR3 sequence: CASSLFGNQPQHF. CDR3 in DNA: TGTGCCAGCAGTTTGTTTGGAAATCAGCCCCAGCATTTT.

This clone was seen only a few times. This CDR3 reads CASSIDRRKNTEAFF. The CDR3 DNA reads TGTGCCAGTAGTATAGATCGACGGAAGAACACTGAAGCTTTCTTT. This chain links TRBV19 with TRBJ1-1; D remains unclear. In germline, CDR1 is LNHDA, CDR2 SQIVND (reference sequence). The CDR3 has 15 residues. V gave up 0 bases and J gave up 1 base, with 9 bases separating them.

Points on this clone: An end of the junction differs from the germline gene, which may be a read error. This rearrangement joins TRBV4-1 to TRBJ2-1, with 16 bases aligning to TRBD2. Germline values: CDR1 MGHRA, CDR2 YSYEKL. The CDR3 is 16 residues long. The CDR3 DNA reads TGCGCCAGCAGCCAAGGCCCGGGACTAGCGGGAGGGCCGGGTCTCTTC. Protein sequence: CASSQGPGLAGGPGLF.

The V gene is TRBV10-3, the J gene TRBJ2-1; tentative D call: TRBD2 (6 bases). Trimming stripped 7 bases from V and 7 bases from J, with 14 bases between. Germline lookup yields CDR1 ENHRY and CDR2 SYGVKD. The CDR3 extends over 13 amino acids. CDR3 DNA: TGTGCCATCAACGTCGGGAGTGCGAATGAGCAGTTCTTC. Translating gives CAINVGSANEQFF.

V gene TRBV4-1 combines with J gene TRBJ2-7, with 9 bases that match TRBD2. The germline gives CDR1 MGHRA, CDR2 YSYEKL. CDR3 size: 16 residues. V shed 1 base and J 4 bases; nucleotides not matched to a gene: 8. The CDR3 DNA is TGCGCCAGCAGCCAAGTTTTGAATAGCGGGAGTTACGAGCAGTACTTC. It is translated as CASSQVLNSGSYEQYF.

The V call is TRBV7-2, the J call TRBJ2-7; D unresolved. Germline V CDR1 and CDR2: SGHTA, FQGNSA. The CDR3 runs 14 residues. Trimming removed 4 bases at V and 1 base at J, with 11 bases between. CDR3 loop: CASSYGRASYEQYF. The CDR3 region has the DNA TGTGCCAGCAGCTACGGGCGTGCTTCCTACGAGCAGTACTTC.

The rearrangement joins TRBV5-6 to TRBJ1-5, with unresolved D. CDR1 and CDR2 (germline): SGHDT, YYEEEE. V was trimmed by 1 base and J by 4 bases, leaving 9 bases between them. The CDR3 loop spans 14 amino acids. The CDR3 reads CASSLLIGNQPQHF. CDR3 in DNA: TGTGCCAGCAGCTTGTTGATAGGTAATCAGCCCCAGCATTTT.

This sequence joins TRBV7-9 and TRBJ2-7; D gene ambiguous. This CDR3 has 17 residues. The germline CDR1 and CDR2 sequences are SEHNR and FQNEAQ (reference sequence). Trimming took off 5 bases at V and 4 bases at J, with 24 bases between the two ends. CDR3 coding DNA: TGTGCCAGCAGCGCCCTCCGGTCCGTGCCGAATGTGTACGAGCAGTACTTC. Translation: CASSALRSVPNVYEQYF.

This chain uses TRBV7-9 with TRBJ2-5; D uncertain. V lost 7 bases to trimming and J lost 5 bases, with 8 bases between them. The germline CDR1 and CDR2 sequences are SEHNR and FQNEAQ (reference sequence). This CDR3 comprises 11 residues. CDR3 nucleotide sequence: TGTGCCAGCACCCCCGACGAGACCCAGTACTTC. Its protein is CASTPDETQYF.

This clone was counted only a few times. The V and J genes are TRBV9 and TRBJ1-1; 8 nucleotides match TRBD1. Germline V lookup: CDR1 SGDLS, CDR2 YYNGEE. V lost 4 bases, J lost 6 bases, and 8 bases stayed unmatched. This CDR3 region has 14 residues. CDR3: CASSRQGSLAEAFF. In DNA, the CDR3 is TGTGCCAGCAGCAGACAGGGGAGCCTCGCTGAAGCTTTCTTT. The variable domain in full, completed from reference TRBV9 and TRBJ1-1, reads DSGVTQTPKHLITATGQRVTLRCSPRSGDLSVYWYQQSLDQGLQFLIQYYNGEERAKGNILERFSAQQFPDLHSELNLSSLELGDSALYFCASSRQGSLAEAFFGQGTRLTVV.

CDR3 region: CASSLVERFYTEAFF. DNA for the CDR3: TGCGCCAGCAGCTTGGTTGAACGGTTTTACACTGAAGCTTTCTTT. The rearrangement joins TRBV5-1 to TRBJ1-1, with D uncertain. V was pared by 0 bases and J by 3 bases, with 12 bases between. CDR1 and CDR2 from the germline V gene are SGHRS and YFSETQ. The CDR3 covers 15 residues.

This chain uses TRBV28 with TRBJ2-4, with D possibly matching TRBD1 (6 bases). The CDR3 is made up of 15 amino acids. V shed 6 bases and J shed 0 bases, with 12 bases lying between them. The germline V gene encodes CDR1 MDHEN and CDR2 SYDVKM. The CDR3, as DNA: TGTGCCAGCAGAACGGGACACGAAGCCAAAAACATTCAGTACTTC. Amino acids: CASRTGHEAKNIQYF.

V and J are TRBV7-3 and TRBJ2-2, with 7 bases aligning to TRBD2. The CDR3 runs to 16 residues. V lost 1 base to trimming and J lost 7 bases; unmatched junction nucleotides: 9. Germline CDR1 reads SGHTA; CDR2 reads FQGTGA. The CDR3 DNA is TGTGCCAGCAGCTTAAATGCGGGAGAGCGAAGCGGGGAGCTGTTTTTT. It codes for CASSLNAGERSGELFF.

The CDR3 loop reads CASSLTRRNNEQFF. The DNA for the CDR3 is TGTGCCAGCAGTCTAACACGGCGAAACAATGAGCAGTTCTTC. This chain uses TRBV28 with TRBJ2-1; D gene uncertain. The CDR3 contains 14 residues. V was shortened by 5 bases and J by 5 bases, with 13 bases between the two germline ends. Germline assignment: CDR1 MDHEN and CDR2 SYDVKM.

The chain has TRBV27 and TRBJ1-1, with D possibly being TRBD1 (5 bases). The CDR3 has 13 residues. In germline, CDR1 is MNHEY, CDR2 SMNVEV (reference sequence). V lost 0 bases to trimming and J lost 7 bases, with 9 bases between them. CDR3 region: CASSLSGVGEAFF. The DNA of the CDR3 is TGTGCCAGCAGTTTATCGGGGGTTGGTGAAGCTTTCTTT.

The chain joins TRBV30 to TRBJ2-1, with D uncertain. This CDR3 contains 10 residues. Looked up from germline, CDR1 is GTSNPN and CDR2 is SVGIG (reference sequence). Trimming cost V 1 base and J 15 bases, with 10 bases left between them. The CDR3, as DNA: TGTGCCTGGAGTGGGATGGCACCGTTCTTC. It codes for CAWSGMAPFF.

The chain employs TRBV6-5 and TRBJ1-1; no definite D call. The length of the CDR3 is 13 residues. Germline values: CDR1 MNHEY, CDR2 SVGAGI. V dropped 10 bases and J dropped 1 base, with 13 bases sitting between them. The CDR3 loop is CATSVSGNTEAFF. The CDR3 DNA reads TGTGCCACCAGCGTGTCCGGGAACACTGAAGCTTTCTTT.

This clone was seen more than once but under ten times. This chain joins TRBV29-1 and TRBJ1-3; D remains unclear. The V gene lost 2 bases and the J gene lost 4 bases, with 6 bases spanning the gap. CDR1 and CDR2 (germline): SQVTM, ANQGSEA. This CDR3 spans 12 amino acids. CDR3 nucleotide sequence: TGCAGCGTTGAACCTGAGGGAAACACCATATATTTT. Protein product: CSVEPEGNTIYF.

This clone was counted a few times. This chain connects TRBV2 to TRBJ2-3; 10 bases agree with TRBD2. From germline, CDR1 is SNHLY and CDR2 FYNNEI. This CDR3 is built from 12 residues. Unmatched junction bases numbered 3, after V lost 11 bases and J lost 4 bases. CDR3 residues: CASSGSPDTQYF. As DNA, the CDR3 is TGTGCCTCTAGCGGGAGCCCAGATACGCAGTATTTT.

This clone was detected a few times. The chain recombines TRBV30 with TRBJ2-7, with 10 bases lining up with TRBD2. V shed 2 bases, J shed 6 bases, and the junction held 7 bases outside the gene matches. CDR1 is GTSNPN and CDR2 is SVGIG in the germline V gene (reference sequence). This CDR3 has 14 amino acids. The DNA of the CDR3 is TGTGCCTGGAGTCCGGCTAGCGGGAGTGGCGAGCAGTACTTC. It translates to CAWSPASGSGEQYF.

About this clone itself: At the DNA level, this CDR3 is encoded by other sequences in the same sample as well. The rearrangement uses TRBV5-1 and TRBJ2-1, with a weak D call TRBD1 (6 bases). CDR3 size: 15 residues. Trimming shortened V by 0 bases and J by 2 bases, and 9 bases separated the two germline ends. Germline V gives CDR1 SGHRS, CDR2 YFSETQ. For the CDR3, the DNA is TGCGCCAGCAGCTTGGAAGGGGGTCCCTACAATGAGCAGTTCTTC. Amino acids: CASSLEGGPYNEQFF. Complete variable domain (other parts from reference TRBV5-1 and TRBJ2-1): KAGVTQTPRYLIKTRGQQVTLSCSPISGHRSVSWYQQTPGQGLQFLFEYFSETQRNKGNFPGRFSGRQFSNSRSEMNVSTLELGDSALYLCASSLEGGPYNEQFFGPGTRLTVL.

The chain carries TRBV28 and TRBJ1-3; D remains ambiguous. The CDR3 is made up of 11 amino acids. The V gene's germline CDR1 is MDHEN and CDR2 SYDVKM. Trimming shortened V by 2 bases and J by 9 bases, and 5 bases separated the two germline ends. CDR3 region: CASSLGSTIYF. The DNA of the CDR3 is TGTGCCAGCAGTTTAGGGTCCACCATATATTTT.

V gene TRBV6-1 combines with J gene TRBJ2-5; 7 nucleotides align to TRBD2. Germline V CDR1 and CDR2: MNHNS, SASEGT. The trim removed 3 bases at V and 5 bases at J, leaving 6 bases unmatched. This CDR3 has 14 amino acids. CDR3 sequence: CASSDVAGDETQYF. The DNA for the CDR3 is TGTGCCAGCAGTGATGTTGCGGGAGATGAGACCCAGTACTTC.

This clone was seen more than once but under ten times. The chain carries TRBV4-1 and TRBJ2-3, with D possibly matching TRBD2 (6 bases). Trimming left V 3 bases short and J 4 bases short, with 14 bases between. This CDR3 comprises 15 residues. Germline assignment: CDR1 MGHRA and CDR2 YSYEKL. CDR3 protein: CASSQGRREADTQYF. In DNA, the CDR3 is TGCGCCAGCAGCCAGGGGAGGAGGGAGGCAGATACGCAGTATTTT.

This chain joins TRBV4-2 and TRBJ2-1; a weak D match, TRBD2 (6 bases). V gave up 1 base and J gave up 0 bases, with 13 bases separating them. Germline CDR1 reads LGHNA; CDR2 reads YNFKEQ. This CDR3 spans 17 amino acids. DNA of the CDR3: TGTGCCAGCAGCCAAGGCGCCTCGCGGGGCTCCTACAATGAGCAGTTCTTC. Its translation: CASSQGASRGSYNEQFF.

V is TRBV27 and J is TRBJ1-2, with D uncertain. The V and J ends lost 5 bases and 5 bases respectively, with 12 bases between them. This CDR3 comprises 13 residues. Germline values: CDR1 MNHEY, CDR2 SMNVEV (reference sequence). The CDR3 loop reads CASSAQENYGYTF. The CDR3, as DNA: TGTGCCAGCAGTGCCCAGGAAAATTATGGCTACACCTTC.